Only a few counts were recorded for the clone carrying this T cell receptor (beta chain). Antigen unknown. Amplification of TCR beta CDR3 regions was performed using RNA transcripts as template. The HTBI primer set was used in a first-round RT-PCR of the TCR CDR3. TCRdb reprocessed the multiplex PCR reads via MiXCR and lists one record per CDR3 protein. The sample consists of roughly 750,000 distinct CDR3 sequences, 16% of them appearing once. CDR1 is SQVTM, CDR2 ANQGSEA, per germline. V gave up 1 base and J gave up 2 bases; unmatched junction bases: 4. The CDR3 consists of 14 residues. Exclusion of patients followed from uncontrolled infection, other autoimmune disease, pregnancy or lactation. Diagnoses were established using clinical symptoms, serum thyroxine and TRAb, thyroid ultrasound and orbital computed tomography. The sample is drawn from a study of T cells in Graves' hyperthyroidism and ophthalmopathy.

General observations from the study: Ophthalmopathy cases were set apart from stable hyperthyroidism by a 13 V-J model.

The sample comprised blood. This chain connects TRBV29-1 to TRBJ2-7; 8 nucleotides line up with TRBD1. The clonotype was recovered from a man younger than 35 with Graves' hyperthyroidism. CDR3 sequence: CSVEGSQGAYEQYF. For the CDR3, the DNA is TGCAGCGTTGAAGGCTCACAGGGGGCCTACGAGCAGTACTTC.